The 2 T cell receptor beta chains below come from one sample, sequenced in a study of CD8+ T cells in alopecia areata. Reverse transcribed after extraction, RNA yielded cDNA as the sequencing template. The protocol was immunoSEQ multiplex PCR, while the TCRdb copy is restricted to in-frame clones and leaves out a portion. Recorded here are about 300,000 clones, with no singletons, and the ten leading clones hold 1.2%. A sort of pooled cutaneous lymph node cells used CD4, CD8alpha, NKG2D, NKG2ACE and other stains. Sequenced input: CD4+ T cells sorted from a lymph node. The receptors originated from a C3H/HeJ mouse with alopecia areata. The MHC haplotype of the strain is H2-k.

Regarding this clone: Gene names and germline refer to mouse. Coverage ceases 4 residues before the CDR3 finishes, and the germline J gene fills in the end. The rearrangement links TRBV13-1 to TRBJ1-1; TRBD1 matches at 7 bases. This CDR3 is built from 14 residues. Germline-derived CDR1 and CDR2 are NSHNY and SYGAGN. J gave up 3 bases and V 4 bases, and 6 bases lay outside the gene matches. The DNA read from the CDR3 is TGTGCCAGCAGTCCTCGACAGGGCCACACA. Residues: CASSPRQGHT. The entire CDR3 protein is CASSPRQGHTEVFF.

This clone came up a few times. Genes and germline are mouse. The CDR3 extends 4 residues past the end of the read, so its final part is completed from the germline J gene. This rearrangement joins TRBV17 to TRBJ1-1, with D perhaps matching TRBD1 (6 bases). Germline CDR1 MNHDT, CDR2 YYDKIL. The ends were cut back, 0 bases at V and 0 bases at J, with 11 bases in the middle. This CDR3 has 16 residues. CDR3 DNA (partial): TGTGCTAGCAGTAGAGATGGGGGGGGCTCAAACACA. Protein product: CASSRDGGGSNT. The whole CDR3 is CASSRDGGGSNTEVFF.